Presented here are 16 T cell receptor beta chains from one specimen sequenced in a study of shared clonotypes between healthy human individuals. Only in-frame clones appear in the TCRdb table, and some are missing; sequencing was by immunoSEQ multiplex PCR. The sample includes some 2,000,000 clones, 85% to 95% of them seen just once. Sequenced sample: naive CD4+ T cells sorted from blood. Subset indicated: CD45RA+ positively selected. The receptors here all came from a man younger than 30 in good health.

The gene calls are TRBV10-3 and TRBJ2-3; no clear D. V was trimmed by 0 bases and J by 2 bases, leaving 6 bases between them. This CDR3 contains 14 residues. CDR1 and CDR2 from the germline V gene are ENHRY and SYGVKD. Here the CDR3 reads CAISESQNTDTQYF. The CDR3 DNA sequence: TGTGCCATCAGTGAGTCGCAGAACACAGATACGCAGTATTTT.

V is TRBV11-2 and J is TRBJ1-3; the match to TRBD1 covers 8 bases. Germline V gene lookup returns CDR1 SGHAT and CDR2 FQNNGV. This CDR3 region has 17 residues. Trimming at V came to 2 bases and at J to 0 bases, leaving 6 bases not matched to a gene. The DNA for the CDR3 is TGTGCCAGCAGCTTAACTCCTGGACAGGGCTCTGGAAACACCATATATTTT. It codes for CASSLTPGQGSGNTIYF.

The CDR3 bases are TGTGCCAGCCACTTTGTACTTACTAGCGGAGTTATAGGCACCGGGGAGCTGTTTTTT. Its translation: CASHFVLTSGVIGTGELFF. V gene TRBV7-9 combines with J gene TRBJ2-2; TRBD2 matches at 8 bases. The CDR3 loop spans 19 amino acids. Germline V gene sequence: CDR1 SEHNR, CDR2 FQNEAQ (reference sequence). Trimming took 8 bases from V and 4 from J; bases not matched to a gene: 21.

The V call is TRBV29-1, the J call TRBJ2-2, with TRBD2 as a possible D gene (5 bases). In germline, CDR1 is SQVTM, CDR2 ANQGSEA. Trimming removed 0 bases from V and 6 bases from J, with 14 bases in between. The CDR3 runs to 15 residues. The CDR3 coding sequence is TGCAGCGTTGAAGATTATGCGGTGAGGGCCGGGGAGCTGTTTTTT. Translation gives CSVEDYAVRAGELFF.

The chain carries TRBV5-4 and TRBJ2-3; perhaps TRBD2 as D (5 bases). The CDR3 covers 14 residues. Germline V gives CDR1 SGHNT, CDR2 YYREEE (reference sequence). Trimming took off 1 base at V and 5 bases at J, with 11 bases between the two ends. As DNA, the CDR3 is TGTGCCAGCAGCTTGCCGGGGATACAAGATACGCAGTATTTT. This sequence encodes CASSLPGIQDTQYF.

This sequence joins TRBV11-2 and TRBJ2-3; tentatively, D is TRBD1 (5 bases). This CDR3 region has 15 residues. Looked up from germline, CDR1 is SGHAT and CDR2 is FQNNGV. The V end lost 1 base, the J end lost 4 bases, and 12 bases lay between the germline ends. CDR3 loop: CASSLGAGKADTQYF. CDR3 in DNA: TGTGCCAGCAGCTTAGGGGCAGGGAAGGCAGATACGCAGTATTTT.

This chain joins TRBV29-1 and TRBJ1-2; D gene unclear. Germline V CDR1 and CDR2: SQVTM, ANQGSEA. The CDR3 has 11 residues. Trimming stripped 4 bases from V and 4 bases from J, with 7 bases between. The chain's CDR3 is CSVAGSYGYTF. CDR3 DNA sequence: TGCAGCGTTGCGGGATCCTATGGCTACACCTTC.

The chain uses TRBV6-6 and TRBJ2-4; D unresolved. Germline CDR1 and CDR2: MNHNY and SVGAGI (reference sequence). CDR3 length: 14 amino acids. V was clipped by 3 bases and J by 1 base, with 7 bases between them. For the CDR3, the DNA is TGTGCCAGCAGTTATGGGCAGGCCAAAAACATTCAGTACTTC. Translation: CASSYGQAKNIQYF.

V gene TRBV5-4 combines with J gene TRBJ2-7, with TRBD2 matching over 8 bases. Germline V gene data show CDR1 as SGHNT and CDR2 as YYREEE (reference sequence). The CDR3 loop spans 14 amino acids. The CDR3 here is CVYREGPSSYEQYF. DNA for the CDR3: TGTGTTTACCGGGAGGGGCCTTCCTCCTACGAGCAGTACTTC.

Comments on this clone: This CDR3 is also generated by other DNA sequences in the sample. As DNA, the CDR3 is TGTGCCAGCAGCTCAGGGACTAGCGGGAGTACAGATACGCAGTATTTT. It codes for CASSSGTSGSTDTQYF. The gene calls are TRBV7-2 and TRBJ2-3, with 14 positions matching TRBD2. After removal of 4 bases from V and 3 bases from J, the junction contained 3 bases not matched to a gene. CDR1 and CDR2 (germline): SGHTA, FQGNSA. The CDR3 runs to 16 residues.

The rearrangement uses TRBV5-4 and TRBJ2-7, with D possibly matching TRBD1 (6 bases). The ends were cut back, 3 bases at V and 0 bases at J, with 10 bases in the middle. The CDR3 runs to 14 residues. Germline values: CDR1 SGHNT, CDR2 YYREEE (reference sequence). The DNA for the CDR3 is TGTGCCAGCAGCTCCGGGACAAACTCCTACGAGCAGTACTTC. Its translation is CASSSGTNSYEQYF.

This clone was recorded once. V is TRBV10-3 and J is TRBJ2-3, with TRBD1 as a possible D gene (7 bases). This CDR3 region has 14 residues. Between the trimmed V and J ends, which lost 11 bases and 6 bases, there was a span of 21 bases. Germline V gene lookup returns CDR1 ENHRY and CDR2 SYGVKD. In DNA, the CDR3 is TGTGCCTCCCCGCCGGAGGGGGCGTGGGATACGCAGTATTTT. It codes for CASPPEGAWDTQYF.

As to this clone: A read error may account for a junction end that differs from germline. The rearrangement links TRBV7-7 to TRBJ2-2; D is possibly TRBD2 (5 bases). Germline assignment: CDR1 SSHAT and CDR2 FNYEAQ (reference sequence). CDR3 length: 14 residues. CDR3 protein: CASSSVTGTGELFF. DNA of the CDR3: TGTGCTAGCAGCTCCGTTACGGGGACCGGGGAGCTGTTTTTT. Combining the CDR3 with reference TRBV7-7 and TRBJ2-2 gives the whole variable domain GAGVSQSPRYKVTKRGQDVTLRCDPISSHATLYWYQQALGQGPEFLTYFNYEAQPDKSGLPSDRFSAERPEGSISTLTIQRTEQRDSAMYRCASSSVTGTGELFFGEGSRLTVL.

The rearrangement uses TRBV18 and TRBJ1-2; D is uncertain. CDR1 and CDR2 (germline): KGHSH, LQKENI. The V end was cut by 4 bases, the J end by 1 base, with 13 bases between. This CDR3 has 15 amino acids. As DNA, the CDR3 is TGTGCCAGCTCACAAAGTCCAGGCGATAACTATGGCTACACCTTC. Residues: CASSQSPGDNYGYTF.

The rearrangement links TRBV7-2 to TRBJ2-1; 11 bases line up with TRBD2. Germline trimming cut 8 bases from V and 9 bases from J; bases unmatched to any gene: 0. The CDR3 runs 11 residues. CDR1 SGHTA and CDR2 FQGNSA come from the germline V gene. CDR3 sequence: CASGTSGEQFF. Written as DNA, the CDR3 is TGTGCCAGCGGGACTAGCGGTGAGCAGTTCTTC.

V is TRBV10-1 and J is TRBJ2-7; TRBD2 aligns across 9 bases. V dropped 2 bases and J dropped 2; count of bases not matched to a gene: 1. This CDR3 comprises 14 residues. Germline V lookup: CDR1 WNHNN, CDR2 SYGVQD (reference sequence). Here the CDR3 reads CASSEGLAPYEQYF. The CDR3 region has the DNA TGCGCCAGCAGTGAGGGACTAGCGCCCTACGAGCAGTACTTC.